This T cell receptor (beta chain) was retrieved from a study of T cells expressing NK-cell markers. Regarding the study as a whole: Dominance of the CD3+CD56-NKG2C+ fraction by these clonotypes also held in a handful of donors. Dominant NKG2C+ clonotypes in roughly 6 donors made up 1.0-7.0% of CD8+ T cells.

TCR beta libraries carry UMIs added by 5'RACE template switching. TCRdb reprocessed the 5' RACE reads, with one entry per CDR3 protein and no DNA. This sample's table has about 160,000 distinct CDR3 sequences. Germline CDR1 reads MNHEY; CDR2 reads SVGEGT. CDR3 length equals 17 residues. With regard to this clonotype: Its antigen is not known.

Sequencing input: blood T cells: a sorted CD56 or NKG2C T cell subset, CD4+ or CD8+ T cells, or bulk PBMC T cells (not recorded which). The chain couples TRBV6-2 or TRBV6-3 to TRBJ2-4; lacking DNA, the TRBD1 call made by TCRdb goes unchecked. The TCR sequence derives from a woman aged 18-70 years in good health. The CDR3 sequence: CASSVSGTGGSKNIQYF.